This T cell receptor (beta chain) originates from a study of blood T cell repertoires in COVID-19. Study in general: Some COVID-19 samples were acute and others convalescent; all came from the United States, Italy and Spain. The cDNA or gDNA used as material had been derived from T cells, B-cell-depleted T cells, or PBMCs.

Sequencing was performed with immunoSEQ multiplex PCR; in TCRdb, only in-frame clones are kept and a portion is missing. The sample has tens of thousands of clones, around 80% seen once. CDR3 length equals 14 residues. With 4 bases clipped from V and 6 bases from J, the junction kept 6 bases outside the gene matches. Germline V gives CDR1 SGHRS, CDR2 YFSETQ. Specimen: peripheral blood. V usage is TRBV5-1 and J usage is TRBJ2-3; 9 positions match TRBD2. This sequence was found in a woman of 80 years or more with acute or convalescent COVID-19. CDR3 residues: CASSPSGMVDTQYF. CDR3 bases: TGCGCCAGCAGCCCTAGCGGGATGGTGGATACGCAGTATTTT.